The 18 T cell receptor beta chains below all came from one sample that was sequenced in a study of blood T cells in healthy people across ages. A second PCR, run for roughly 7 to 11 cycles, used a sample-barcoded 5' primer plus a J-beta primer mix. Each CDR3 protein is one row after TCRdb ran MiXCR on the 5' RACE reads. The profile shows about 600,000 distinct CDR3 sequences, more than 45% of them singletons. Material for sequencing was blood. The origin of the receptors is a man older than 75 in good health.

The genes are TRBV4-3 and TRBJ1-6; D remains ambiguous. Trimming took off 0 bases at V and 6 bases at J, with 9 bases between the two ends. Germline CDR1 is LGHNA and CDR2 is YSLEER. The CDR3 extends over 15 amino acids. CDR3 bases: TGCGCCAGCAGCCAAGATCCCAGATCTAATTCACCCCTCCACTTT. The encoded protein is CASSQDPRSNSPLHF.

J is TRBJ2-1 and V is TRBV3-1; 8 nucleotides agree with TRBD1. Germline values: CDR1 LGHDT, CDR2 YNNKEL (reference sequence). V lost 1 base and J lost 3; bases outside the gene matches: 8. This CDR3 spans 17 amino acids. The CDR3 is CASSQVRSRGHYNEQFF. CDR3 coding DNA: TGTGCCAGCAGCCAAGTCCGTAGCAGGGGGCACTACAATGAGCAGTTCTTC.

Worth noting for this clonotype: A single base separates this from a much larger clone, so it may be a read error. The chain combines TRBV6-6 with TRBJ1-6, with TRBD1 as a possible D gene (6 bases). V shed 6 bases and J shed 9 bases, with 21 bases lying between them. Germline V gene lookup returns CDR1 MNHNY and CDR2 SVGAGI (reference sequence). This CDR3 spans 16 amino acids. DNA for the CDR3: TGTGCCAGCAGACCCTTGGACGGTGTGGGGGCTTCACCCCTCCACTTT. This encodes CASRPLDGVGASPLHF.

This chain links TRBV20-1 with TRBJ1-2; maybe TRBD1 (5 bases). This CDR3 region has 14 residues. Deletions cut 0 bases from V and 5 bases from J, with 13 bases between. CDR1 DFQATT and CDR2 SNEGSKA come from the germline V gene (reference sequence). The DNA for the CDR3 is TGCAGTGCTAGAGACCAGTGGGCAGGGTATGGCTACACCTTC. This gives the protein CSARDQWAGYGYTF.

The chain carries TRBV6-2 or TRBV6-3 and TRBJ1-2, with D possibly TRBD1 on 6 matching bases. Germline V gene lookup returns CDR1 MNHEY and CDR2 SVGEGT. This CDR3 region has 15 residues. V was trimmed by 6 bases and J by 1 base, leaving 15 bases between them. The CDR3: CASSSRRGLNYGYTF. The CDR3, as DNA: TGTGCCAGCAGCTCCCGGCGGGGGCTTAACTATGGCTACACCTTC.

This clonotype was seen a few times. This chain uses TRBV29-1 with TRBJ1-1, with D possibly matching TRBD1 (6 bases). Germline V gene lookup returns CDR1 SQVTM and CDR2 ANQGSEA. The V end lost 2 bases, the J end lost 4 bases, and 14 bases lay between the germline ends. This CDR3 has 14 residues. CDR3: CSVEIWGGPTEAFF. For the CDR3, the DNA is TGCAGCGTTGAAATATGGGGGGGCCCCACTGAAGCTTTCTTT.

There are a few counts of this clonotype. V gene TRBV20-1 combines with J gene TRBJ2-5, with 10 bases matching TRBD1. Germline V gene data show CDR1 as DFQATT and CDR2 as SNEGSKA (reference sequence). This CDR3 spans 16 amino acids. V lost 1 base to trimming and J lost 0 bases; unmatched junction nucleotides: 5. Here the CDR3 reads CSARASGTGDQETQYF. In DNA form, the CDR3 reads TGCAGTGCTAGAGCCTCGGGGACAGGGGACCAAGAGACCCAGTACTTC.

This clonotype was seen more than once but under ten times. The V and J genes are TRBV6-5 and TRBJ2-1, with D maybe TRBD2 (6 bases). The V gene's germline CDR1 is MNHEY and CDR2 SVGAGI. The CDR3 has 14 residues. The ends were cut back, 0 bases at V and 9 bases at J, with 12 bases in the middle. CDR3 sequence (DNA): TGTGCCAGCAGTTACTCAGGAGGGTCGGGTGAGCAGTTCTTC. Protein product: CASSYSGGSGEQFF.

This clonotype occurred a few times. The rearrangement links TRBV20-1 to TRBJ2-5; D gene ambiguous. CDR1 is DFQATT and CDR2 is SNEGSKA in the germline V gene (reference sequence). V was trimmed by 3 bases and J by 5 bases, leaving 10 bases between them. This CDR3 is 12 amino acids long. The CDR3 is CSASIPGETQYF. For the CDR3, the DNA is TGCAGTGCTAGTATCCCTGGGGAGACCCAGTACTTC.

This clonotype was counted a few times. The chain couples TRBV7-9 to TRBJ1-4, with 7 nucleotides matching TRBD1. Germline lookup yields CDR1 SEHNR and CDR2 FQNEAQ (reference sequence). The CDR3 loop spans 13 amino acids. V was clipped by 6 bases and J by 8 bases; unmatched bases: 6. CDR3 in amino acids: CASSLGTAEKLFF. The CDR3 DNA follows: TGTGCCAGCAGTCTCGGGACAGCAGAAAAACTGTTTTTT.

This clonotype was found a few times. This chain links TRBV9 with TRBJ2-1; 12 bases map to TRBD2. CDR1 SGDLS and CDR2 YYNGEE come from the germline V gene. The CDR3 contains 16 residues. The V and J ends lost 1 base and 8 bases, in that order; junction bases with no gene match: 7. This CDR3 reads CASSVRAASGGDEQFF. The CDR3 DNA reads TGTGCCAGCAGCGTAAGGGCCGCTAGCGGGGGGGATGAGCAGTTCTTC. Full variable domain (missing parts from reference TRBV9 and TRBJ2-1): DSGVTQTPKHLITATGQRVTLRCSPRSGDLSVYWYQQSLDQGLQFLIQYYNGEERAKGNILERFSAQQFPDLHSELNLSSLELGDSALYFCASSVRAASGGDEQFFGPGTRLTVL.

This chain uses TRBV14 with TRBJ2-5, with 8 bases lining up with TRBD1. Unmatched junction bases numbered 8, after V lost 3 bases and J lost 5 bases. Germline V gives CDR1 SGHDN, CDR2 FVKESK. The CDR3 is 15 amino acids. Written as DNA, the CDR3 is TGTGCCAGCAGCCACCGGACAGGGCGATCTGAGACCCAGTACTTC. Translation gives CASSHRTGRSETQYF.

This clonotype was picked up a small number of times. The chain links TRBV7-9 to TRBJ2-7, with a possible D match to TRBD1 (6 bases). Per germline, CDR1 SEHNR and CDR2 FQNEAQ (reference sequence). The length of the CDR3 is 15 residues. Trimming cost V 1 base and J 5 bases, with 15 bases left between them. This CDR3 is CASSLGGQPMDEQYF. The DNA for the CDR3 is TGTGCCAGCAGCTTAGGAGGACAGCCGATGGACGAGCAGTACTTC.

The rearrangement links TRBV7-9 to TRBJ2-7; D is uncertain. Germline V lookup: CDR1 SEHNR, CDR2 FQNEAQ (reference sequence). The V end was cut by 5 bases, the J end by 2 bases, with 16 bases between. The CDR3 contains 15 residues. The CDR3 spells CASSRPGSSTYEQYF. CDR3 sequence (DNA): TGTGCCAGCAGCCGCCCGGGTTCATCCACCTACGAGCAGTACTTC.

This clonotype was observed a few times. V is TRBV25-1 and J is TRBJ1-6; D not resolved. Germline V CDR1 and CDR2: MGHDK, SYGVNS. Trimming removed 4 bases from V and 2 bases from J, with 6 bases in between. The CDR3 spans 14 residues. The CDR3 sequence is CASSGGTYNSPLHF. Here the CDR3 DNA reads TGTGCCAGCAGTGGTGGGACCTATAATTCACCCCTCCACTTT.

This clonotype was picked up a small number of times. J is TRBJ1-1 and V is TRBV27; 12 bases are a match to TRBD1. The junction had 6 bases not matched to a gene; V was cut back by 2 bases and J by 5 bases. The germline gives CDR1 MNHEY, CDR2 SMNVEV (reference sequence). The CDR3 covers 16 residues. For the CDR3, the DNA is TGTGCCAGCAGTTTAGGGACAGGGGGCGCGAGGACTGAAGCTTTCTTT. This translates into CASSLGTGGARTEAFF.

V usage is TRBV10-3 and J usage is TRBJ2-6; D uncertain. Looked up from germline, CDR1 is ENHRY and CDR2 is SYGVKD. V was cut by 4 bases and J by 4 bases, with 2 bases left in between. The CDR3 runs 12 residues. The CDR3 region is CAISAGANVLTF. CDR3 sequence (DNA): TGTGCCATCAGTGCCGGGGCCAACGTCCTGACTTTC.

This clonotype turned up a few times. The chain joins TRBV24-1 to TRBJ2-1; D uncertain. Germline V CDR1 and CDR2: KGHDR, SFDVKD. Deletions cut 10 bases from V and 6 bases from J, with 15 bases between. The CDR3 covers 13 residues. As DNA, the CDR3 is TGTGCCACTGGACCGTCGTTACTCAATGAGCAGTTCTTC. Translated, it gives CATGPSLLNEQFF.